These 5 T cell receptor beta chains were sequenced from one sample in a study of cytomegalovirus exposure and HLA in healthy donors. In the PCR, 60 Vbeta and 13 Jbeta primers were used. TCRdb keeps only in-frame clones here, not all; method: immunoSEQ multiplex PCR. Here the sample spans over 100,000 clones, around four fifths being singletons. Sequenced material: PBMCs. Receptors were obtained from a male donor in good health and CMV-seronegative.

The chain uses TRBV7-8 and TRBJ1-1, with 7 bases lining up with TRBD1. The V gene end was trimmed by 5 bases and the J gene end by 2 bases; junction bases not matched to a gene: 8. The germline gives CDR1 SGHVS, CDR2 FQNEAQ. There are 15 residues in the CDR3. The CDR3 DNA sequence: TGTGCCAGCAGCCCCGGTGGACAGGCTAACACTGAAGCTTTCTTT. Its translation is CASSPGGQANTEAFF.

This clone has just one count. The chain uses TRBV28 and TRBJ2-5; 8 nucleotides match TRBD2. The germline V gene encodes CDR1 MDHEN and CDR2 SYDVKM. The CDR3 totals 18 residues. V shed 4 bases and J 4 bases; nucleotides not matched to a gene: 17. The CDR3 DNA sequence: TGTGCCAGCAGTTCTAACCACGCGGGACTAGTTAGCCGAGAGACCCAGTACTTC. Protein product: CASSSNHAGLVSRETQYF.

The rearrangement links TRBV28 to TRBJ2-3; 7 bases align to TRBD2. The CDR3 totals 16 residues. Germline V gene lookup returns CDR1 MDHEN and CDR2 SYDVKM. Trimming cost V 4 bases and J 2 bases; bases outside gene matches: 9. The CDR3 DNA reads as TGTGCCAGCAGTTCTCTAGCGGAAACCTCCACAGATACGCAGTATTTT. Translated, it gives CASSSLAETSTDTQYF.

V is TRBV30 and J is TRBJ2-1, with 14 nucleotides matching TRBD2. J gave up 7 bases and V 2 bases, and 1 base lay outside the gene matches. Germline V gene sequence: CDR1 GTSNPN, CDR2 SVGIG (reference sequence). CDR3 size: 14 residues. CDR3 loop: CAWSRLAGGNEQFF. CDR3 bases: TGTGCCTGGAGTCGACTAGCGGGGGGGAATGAGCAGTTCTTC.

This rearrangement joins TRBV7-2 to TRBJ2-1; no clear D gene. V lost 10 bases and J 4 bases, leaving 5 bases between the germline ends. CDR3 size: 10 residues. Germline CDR1 and CDR2: SGHTA and FQGNSA. CDR3: CAKSYNEQFF. CDR3 nucleotides: TGTGCCAAGAGTTACAATGAGCAGTTCTTC.